What follows is one T cell receptor (beta chain) and its context. Repertoires were generated with immunoSEQ multiplex PCR, while TCRdb's copy carries only in-frame clones and drops some. The table has roughly 200,000 clones, under 90% seen once. The data stem from a study of blood T cell repertoires in COVID-19. For the study at large: Collection of acute and convalescent COVID-19 samples took place in the United States, Italy and Spain.

Germline values: CDR1 SNHLY, CDR2 FYNNEI. The CDR3 is 14 amino acids. V shed 6 bases and J 8 bases; nucleotides not matched to a gene: 12. Source material: peripheral blood. This chain links TRBV2 with TRBJ1-2, with 7 bases matching TRBD1. The TCR sequence derives from a middle-aged man with acute or convalescent COVID-19. The CDR3 nucleotides are TGTGCCAGCAGGATGGGACAGCCTACTAGAGGCTACACCTTC. It translates to CASRMGQPTRGYTF.